What follows is one T cell receptor beta chain and its context. A read error may account for a junction end that differs from germline. RNA was extracted from bulk tissue without any cell sorting. Germline CDR1 is MNHEY and CDR2 is SVGAGI. The CDR3 consists of 14 residues. These data are taken from a study of tumor and adjacent non-tumor tissue in lung cancer. Three rounds of nested PCR, following a modified ARM-PCR protocol, produced the TCRbeta library. A single record per CDR3 protein comes from TCRdb applying MiXCR to the multiplex PCR reads. The sample shows more than 95,000 distinct CDR3 sequences, roughly 64% of them seen only once.

This chain links TRBV6-5 with TRBJ2-3; no firm D call. This TCR was sampled from a young man with non-small cell lung cancer. Sequenced material: lung tumor tissue. The CDR3 coding sequence is TGTACCAGCAGTCACTCCCCGTTAGAGGATACGCAGTATTTT. Residues: CTSSHSPLEDTQYF.